This T cell receptor (beta chain) appears in the sequencing data of a study of human T cells and chemical hapten exposure. Study findings and constraints: Against controls, expanded TCRs gave rise to significantly more large CDR3 similarity clusters.

Looked up from germline, CDR1 is SGHTA and CDR2 is FQGNSA. V shed 3 bases and J shed 2 bases, with 10 bases lying between them. There are 14 residues in the CDR3. A single record per CDR3 protein comes from TCRdb applying MiXCR to the RACE reads. Among 380,000 or so distinct CDR3 sequences, around 5% were seen once, and the ten largest hold around 8%. This clonotype was picked up many times. Antigen unknown. Stated time point: pre-sensitization, week 0. Specified treatment: therapeutic diphenylcyclopropenone sensitization with weekly scalp DPC. The rearrangement links TRBV7-2 to TRBJ1-1; D is uncertain. This receptor was taken from a woman aged 18-29 years with alopecia areata. Some clones in this sample may be carry-over from other donors' samples. The sample consisted of whole blood, taken in connection with sensitization to the hapten diphenylcyclopropenone (DPC). The CDR3 DNA reads TGTGCCAGCAGCTTGGACGGACCCAACACTGAAGCTTTCTTT. Its translation: CASSLDGPNTEAFF.